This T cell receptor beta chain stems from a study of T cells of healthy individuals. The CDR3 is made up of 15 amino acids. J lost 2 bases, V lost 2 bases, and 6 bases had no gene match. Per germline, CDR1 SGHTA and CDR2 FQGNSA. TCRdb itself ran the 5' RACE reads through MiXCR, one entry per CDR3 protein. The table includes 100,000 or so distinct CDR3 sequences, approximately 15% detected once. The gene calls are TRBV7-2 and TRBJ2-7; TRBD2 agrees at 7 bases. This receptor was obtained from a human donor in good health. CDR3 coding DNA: TGTGCCAGCAGCTTACTCCCACTAGCGACCTACGAGCAGTACTTC. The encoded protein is CASSLLPLATYEQYF.